The 16 T cell receptor beta chains in this list originate from one sample, sequenced in a study of cytomegalovirus exposure and HLA in healthy donors. It was with 60 Vbeta and 13 Jbeta primers that the PCR ran. TCRdb keeps only in-frame clones here, not all; method: immunoSEQ multiplex PCR. The sample has approximately 130,000 clones; under 75% are singletons. Specimen: PBMCs. The receptors were sampled from a woman aged 35 to 49 in good health and CMV-seronegative.

The V gene is TRBV5-6, the J gene TRBJ2-6, with D possibly being TRBD1 (5 bases). This CDR3 is built from 14 residues. V gave up 5 bases and J gave up 1 base, with 7 bases separating them. The germline V gene has CDR1 SGHDT and CDR2 YYEEEE. The CDR3 is CASSKGSGANVLTF. The CDR3 nucleotides read TGTGCCAGCAGTAAGGGGTCTGGGGCCAACGTCCTGACTTTC.

J is TRBJ1-1 and V is TRBV5-1, with D possibly being TRBD1 (6 bases). The CDR3 consists of 16 residues. Per germline, CDR1 SGHRS and CDR2 YFSETQ. The germline V and J ends were trimmed by 2 bases and 1 base, with 15 bases remaining between them. CDR3 bases: TGCGCCAGCAGCTTAATCCCCAGGGGACCGAACACTGAAGCTTTCTTT. It translates to CASSLIPRGPNTEAFF.

This chain joins TRBV18 and TRBJ1-3; TRBD1 matches at 12 bases. The V gene end was trimmed by 0 bases and the J gene end by 0 bases; junction bases not matched to a gene: 3. The CDR3 loop spans 18 amino acids. In germline, CDR1 is KGHSH, CDR2 LQKENI. The CDR3: CASSPPGQGAGSGNTIYF. DNA of the CDR3: TGTGCCAGCTCACCACCGGGACAGGGGGCCGGCTCTGGAAACACCATATATTTT.

In this sample, this clone turned up a few times. This sequence joins TRBV6-1 and TRBJ1-5; no clear D. The CDR3 runs to 13 residues. Looked up from germline, CDR1 is MNHNS and CDR2 is SASEGT. The ends were cut back, 4 bases at V and 4 bases at J, with 8 bases in the middle. The CDR3 region is CASSVGPNQPQHF. CDR3 DNA: TGTGCCAGCAGTGTGGGCCCTAATCAGCCCCAGCATTTT.

The rearrangement joins TRBV15 to TRBJ1-4; the match to TRBD1 covers 9 bases. This CDR3 is 12 amino acids long. The ends lost 8 bases at V and 7 bases at J; junction bases unmatched: 2. The V gene's germline CDR1 is LNHNV and CDR2 YYDKDF (reference sequence). The CDR3 here is CATGDRAEKLFF. The CDR3 DNA reads TGTGCCACCGGGGACAGGGCTGAAAAACTGTTTTTT.

The chain's CDR3 is CASSLALGGETQYF. In DNA form, the CDR3 reads TGCGCCAGCAGCTTGGCTCTTGGGGGGGAGACCCAGTACTTC. The chain carries TRBV5-1 and TRBJ2-5; maybe TRBD2 (6 bases). Germline lookup yields CDR1 SGHRS and CDR2 YFSETQ. This CDR3 has 14 residues. V dropped 0 bases and J dropped 5 bases, with 11 bases sitting between them.

Regarding this clone: The same CDR3 is also encoded by other DNA sequences in this sample. The chain joins TRBV28 to TRBJ1-5, with a tentative D call TRBD1 (5 bases). V lost 6 bases and J 0 bases, leaving 6 bases between the germline ends. CDR1 and CDR2 (germline): MDHEN, SYDVKM. The length of the CDR3 is 13 residues. The CDR3 DNA reads as TGTGCCAGCAGCGACAGTAGCAATCAGCCCCAGCATTTT. It yields the protein CASSDSSNQPQHF.

The chain is built from TRBV5-1 and TRBJ2-7; TRBD1 is a possible D gene (6 bases). V was clipped by 2 bases and J by 7 bases, with 16 bases between them. Germline loops: CDR1 SGHRS, CDR2 YFSETQ. The CDR3 covers 14 residues. In DNA, the CDR3 is TGCGCCAGCAGCTTCGACAGGATGGTCTTTGAGCAGTACTTC. Translation gives CASSFDRMVFEQYF.

This clone was detected a few times. The V gene is TRBV5-5, the J gene TRBJ2-7, with 8 bases matching TRBD2. Germline CDR1 is SGHKS and CDR2 is YYEKEE (reference sequence). After removal of 2 bases from V and 1 base from J, the junction contained 5 bases not matched to a gene. This CDR3 comprises 15 residues. The CDR3 loop is CASSFVAGSSYEQYF. The CDR3 nucleotides read TGTGCCAGCAGCTTTGTAGCGGGGAGTTCCTACGAGCAGTACTTC.

The chain uses TRBV7-2 and TRBJ2-5; 7 positions match TRBD1. The CDR3 spans 16 residues. Looked up from germline, CDR1 is SGHTA and CDR2 is FQGNSA. The J segment lost 2 bases and the V segment lost 3 bases, leaving 9 bases of the junction unmatched. The CDR3 region is CASSLDVTGPQETQYF. In DNA, the CDR3 is TGTGCCAGCAGCTTGGATGTGACAGGGCCTCAAGAGACCCAGTACTTC. The full variable domain, with the rest looked up from reference TRBV7-2 and TRBJ2-5, is GAGVSQSPSNKVTEKGKDVELRCDPISGHTALYWYRQSLGQGLEFLIYFQGNSAPDKSGLPSDRFSAERTGGSVSTLTIQRTQQEDSAVYLCASSLDVTGPQETQYFGPGTRLLVL.

A single count supports this clone. This chain uses TRBV4-3 with TRBJ2-3; 8 bases map to TRBD2. Looked up from germline, CDR1 is LGHNA and CDR2 is YSLEER. Trimming cost V 4 bases and J 5 bases; bases outside gene matches: 14. This CDR3 contains 17 residues. The CDR3, as DNA: TGCGCCAGCAGCCCCCGGGGTACGGGGGGGCTGGGAGATACGCAGTATTTT. Amino acids: CASSPRGTGGLGDTQYF.

This clone was picked up a small number of times. The V and J genes are TRBV11-2 and TRBJ1-2; D gene ambiguous. The CDR3 is made up of 11 amino acids. In germline, CDR1 is SGHAT, CDR2 FQNNGV. V was pared by 4 bases and J by 14 bases, with 14 bases between. CDR3 sequence: CASSSSRRETF. The CDR3 DNA follows: TGTGCCAGCAGCTCCTCCCGGAGAGAAACCTTC.

This rearrangement joins TRBV28 to TRBJ1-2; 9 positions match TRBD1. CDR3 length equals 17 residues. V trimming: 5 bases; J trimming: 7 bases; junction bases outside the gene matches: 17. The germline gives CDR1 MDHEN, CDR2 SYDVKM. The CDR3 DNA follows: TGTGCCAGCAGTCCCGGGACAGGGTTCTTAAATATTGGTGGCTACACCTTC. This encodes CASSPGTGFLNIGGYTF.

V is TRBV6-1 and J is TRBJ1-5; 9 bases are shared with TRBD1. The J segment lost 0 bases and the V segment lost 4 bases, leaving 7 bases of the junction unmatched. This CDR3 spans 17 amino acids. Germline assignment: CDR1 MNHNS and CDR2 SASEGT. The CDR3 sequence is CASSALRTGVSNQPQHF. CDR3 DNA sequence: TGTGCCAGCAGTGCCCTAAGGACAGGGGTTAGCAATCAGCCCCAGCATTTT.

The chain employs TRBV2 and TRBJ1-2; TRBD1 matches 7 bases. Trimming at V came to 7 bases and at J to 1 base, leaving 6 bases not matched to a gene. Germline CDR1 reads SNHLY; CDR2 reads FYNNEI. There are 14 residues in the CDR3. The CDR3 DNA is TGTGCCAGCACCGGGACAGAGCGTAACTATGGCTACACCTTC. As protein: CASTGTERNYGYTF.

The chain has TRBV19 and TRBJ1-6; TRBD1 might be the D (5 bases). CDR1 LNHDA and CDR2 SQIVND come from the germline V gene (reference sequence). Trimming cost V 7 bases and J 9 bases, with 13 bases left between them. The CDR3 is 13 residues long. The CDR3 reads CASMQGGSSPLHF. Here the CDR3 DNA reads TGTGCCAGTATGCAGGGAGGTAGTTCACCCCTCCACTTT.